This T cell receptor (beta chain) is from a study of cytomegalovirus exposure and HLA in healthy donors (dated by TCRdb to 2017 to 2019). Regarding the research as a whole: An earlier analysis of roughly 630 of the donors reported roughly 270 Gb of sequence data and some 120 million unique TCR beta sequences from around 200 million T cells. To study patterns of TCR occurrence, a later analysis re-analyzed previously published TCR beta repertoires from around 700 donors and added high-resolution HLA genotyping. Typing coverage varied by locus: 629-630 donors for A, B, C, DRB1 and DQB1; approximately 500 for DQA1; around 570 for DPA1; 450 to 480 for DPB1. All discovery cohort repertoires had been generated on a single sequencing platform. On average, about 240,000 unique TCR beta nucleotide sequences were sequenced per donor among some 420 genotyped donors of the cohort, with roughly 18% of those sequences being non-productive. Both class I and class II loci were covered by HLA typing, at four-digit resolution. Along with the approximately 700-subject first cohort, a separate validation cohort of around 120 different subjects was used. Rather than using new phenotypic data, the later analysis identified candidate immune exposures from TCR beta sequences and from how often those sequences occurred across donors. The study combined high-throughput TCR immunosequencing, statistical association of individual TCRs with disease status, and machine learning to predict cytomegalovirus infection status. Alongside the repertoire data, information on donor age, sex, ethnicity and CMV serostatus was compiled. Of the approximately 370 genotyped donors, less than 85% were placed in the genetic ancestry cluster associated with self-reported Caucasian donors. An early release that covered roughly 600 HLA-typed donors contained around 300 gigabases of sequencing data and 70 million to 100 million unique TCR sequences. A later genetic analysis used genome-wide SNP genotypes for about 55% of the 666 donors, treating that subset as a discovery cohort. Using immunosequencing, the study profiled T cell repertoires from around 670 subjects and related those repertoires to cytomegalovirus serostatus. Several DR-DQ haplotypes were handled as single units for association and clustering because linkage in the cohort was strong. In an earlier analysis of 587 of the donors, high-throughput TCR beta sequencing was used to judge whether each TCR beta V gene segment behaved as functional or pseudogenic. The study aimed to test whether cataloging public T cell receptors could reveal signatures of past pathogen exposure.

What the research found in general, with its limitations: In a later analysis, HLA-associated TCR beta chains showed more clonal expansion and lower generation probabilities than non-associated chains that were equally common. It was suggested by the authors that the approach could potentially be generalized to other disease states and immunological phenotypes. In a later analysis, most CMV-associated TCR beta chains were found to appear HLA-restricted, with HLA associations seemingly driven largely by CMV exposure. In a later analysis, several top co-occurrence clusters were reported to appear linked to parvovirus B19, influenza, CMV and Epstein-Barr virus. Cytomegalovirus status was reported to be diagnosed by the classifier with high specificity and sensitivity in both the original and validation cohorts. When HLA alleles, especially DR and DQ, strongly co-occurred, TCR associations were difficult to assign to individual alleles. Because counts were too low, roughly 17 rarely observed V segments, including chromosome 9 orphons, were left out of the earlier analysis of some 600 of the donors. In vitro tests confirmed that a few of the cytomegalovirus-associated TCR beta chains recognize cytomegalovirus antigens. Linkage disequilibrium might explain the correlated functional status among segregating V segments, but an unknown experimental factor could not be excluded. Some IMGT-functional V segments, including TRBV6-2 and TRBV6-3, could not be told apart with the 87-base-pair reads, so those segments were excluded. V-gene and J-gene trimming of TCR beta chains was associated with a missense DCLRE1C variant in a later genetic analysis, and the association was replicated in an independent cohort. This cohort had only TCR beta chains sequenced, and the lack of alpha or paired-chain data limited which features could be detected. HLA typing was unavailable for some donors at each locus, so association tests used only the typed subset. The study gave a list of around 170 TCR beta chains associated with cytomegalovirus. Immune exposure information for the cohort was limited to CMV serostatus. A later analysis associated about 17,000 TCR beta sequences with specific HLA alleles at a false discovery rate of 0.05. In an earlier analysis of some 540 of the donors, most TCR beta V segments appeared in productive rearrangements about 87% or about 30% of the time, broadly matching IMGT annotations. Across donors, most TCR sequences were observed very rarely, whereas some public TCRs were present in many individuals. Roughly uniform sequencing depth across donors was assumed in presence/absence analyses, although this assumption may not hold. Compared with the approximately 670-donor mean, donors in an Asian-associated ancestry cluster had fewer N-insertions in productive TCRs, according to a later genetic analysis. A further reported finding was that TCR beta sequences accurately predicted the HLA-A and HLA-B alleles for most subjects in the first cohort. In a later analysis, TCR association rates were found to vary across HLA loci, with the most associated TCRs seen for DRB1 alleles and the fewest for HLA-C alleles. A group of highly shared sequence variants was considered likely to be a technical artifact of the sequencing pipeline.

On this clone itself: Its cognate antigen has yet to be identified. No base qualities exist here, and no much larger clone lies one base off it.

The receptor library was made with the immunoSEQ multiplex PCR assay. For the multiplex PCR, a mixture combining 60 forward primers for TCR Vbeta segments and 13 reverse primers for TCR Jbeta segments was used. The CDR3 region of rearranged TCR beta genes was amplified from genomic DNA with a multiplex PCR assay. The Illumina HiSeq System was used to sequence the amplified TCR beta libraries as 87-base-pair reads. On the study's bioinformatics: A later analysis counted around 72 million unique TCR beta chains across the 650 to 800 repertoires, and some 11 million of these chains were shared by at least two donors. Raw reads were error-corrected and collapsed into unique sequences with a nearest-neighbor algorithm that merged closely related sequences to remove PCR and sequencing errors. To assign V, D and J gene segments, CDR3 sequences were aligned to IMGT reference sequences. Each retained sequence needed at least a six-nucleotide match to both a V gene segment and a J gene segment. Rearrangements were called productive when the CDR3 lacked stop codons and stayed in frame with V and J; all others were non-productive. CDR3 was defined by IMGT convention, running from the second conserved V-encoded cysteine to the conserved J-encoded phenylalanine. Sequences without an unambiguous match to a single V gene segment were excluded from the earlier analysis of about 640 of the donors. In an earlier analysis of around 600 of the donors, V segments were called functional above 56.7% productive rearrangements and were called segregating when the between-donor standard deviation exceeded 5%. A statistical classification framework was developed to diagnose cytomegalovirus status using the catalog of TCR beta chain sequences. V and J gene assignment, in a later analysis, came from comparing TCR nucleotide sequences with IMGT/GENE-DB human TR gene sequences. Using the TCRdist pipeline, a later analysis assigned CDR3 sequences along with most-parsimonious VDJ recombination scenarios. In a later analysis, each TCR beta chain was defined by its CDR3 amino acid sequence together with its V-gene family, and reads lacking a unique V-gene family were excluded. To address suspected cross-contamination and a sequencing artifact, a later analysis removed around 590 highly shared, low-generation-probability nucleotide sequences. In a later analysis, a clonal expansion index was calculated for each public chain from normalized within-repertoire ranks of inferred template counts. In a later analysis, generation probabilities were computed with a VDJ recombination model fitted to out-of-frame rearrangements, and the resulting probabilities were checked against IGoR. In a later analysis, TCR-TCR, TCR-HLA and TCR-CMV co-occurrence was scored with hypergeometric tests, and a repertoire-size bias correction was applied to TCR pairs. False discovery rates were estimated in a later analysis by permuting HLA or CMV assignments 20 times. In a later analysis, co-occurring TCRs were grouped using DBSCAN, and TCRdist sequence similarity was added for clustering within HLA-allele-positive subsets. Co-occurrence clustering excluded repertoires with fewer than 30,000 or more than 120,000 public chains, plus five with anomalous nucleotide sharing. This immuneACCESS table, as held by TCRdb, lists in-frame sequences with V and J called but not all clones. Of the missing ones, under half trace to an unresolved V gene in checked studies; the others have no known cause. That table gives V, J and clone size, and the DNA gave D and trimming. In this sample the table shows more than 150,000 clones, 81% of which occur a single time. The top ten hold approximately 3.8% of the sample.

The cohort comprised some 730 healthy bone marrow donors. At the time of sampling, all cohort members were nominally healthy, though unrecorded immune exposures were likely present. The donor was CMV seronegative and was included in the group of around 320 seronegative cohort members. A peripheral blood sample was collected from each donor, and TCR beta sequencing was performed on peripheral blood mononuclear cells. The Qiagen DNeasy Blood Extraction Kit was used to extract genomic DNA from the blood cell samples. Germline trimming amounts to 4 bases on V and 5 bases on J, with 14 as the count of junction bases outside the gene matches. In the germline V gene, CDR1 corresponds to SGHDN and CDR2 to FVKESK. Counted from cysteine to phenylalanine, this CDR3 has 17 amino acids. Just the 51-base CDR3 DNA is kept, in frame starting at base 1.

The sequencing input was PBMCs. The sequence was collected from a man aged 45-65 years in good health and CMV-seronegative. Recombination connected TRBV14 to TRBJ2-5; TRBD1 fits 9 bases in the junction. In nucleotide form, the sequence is TGTGCCAGCAGCCGTGCGTCCGGGACAGGGTTAATGGAGACCCAGTACTTC. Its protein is CASSRASGTGLMETQYF. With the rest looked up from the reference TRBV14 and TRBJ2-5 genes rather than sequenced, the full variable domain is EAGVTQFPSHSVIEKGQTVTLRCDPISGHDNLYWYRRVMGKEIKFLLHFVKESKQDESGMPNNRFLAERTGGTYSTLKVQPAELEDSGVYFCASSRASGTGLMETQYFGPGTRLLVL.